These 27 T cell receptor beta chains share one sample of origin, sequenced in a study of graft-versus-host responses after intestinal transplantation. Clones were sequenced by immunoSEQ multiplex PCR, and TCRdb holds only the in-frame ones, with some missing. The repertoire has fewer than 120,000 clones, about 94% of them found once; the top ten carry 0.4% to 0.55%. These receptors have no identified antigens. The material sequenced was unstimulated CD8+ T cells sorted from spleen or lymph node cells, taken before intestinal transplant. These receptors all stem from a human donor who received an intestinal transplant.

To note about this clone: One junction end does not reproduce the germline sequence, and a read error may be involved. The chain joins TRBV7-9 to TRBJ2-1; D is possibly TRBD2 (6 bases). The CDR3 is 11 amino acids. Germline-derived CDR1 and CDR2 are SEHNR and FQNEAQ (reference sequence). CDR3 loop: CAVVTLDYNLF. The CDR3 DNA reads TGTGCCGTAGTCACCCTGGACTACAACCTCTTC.

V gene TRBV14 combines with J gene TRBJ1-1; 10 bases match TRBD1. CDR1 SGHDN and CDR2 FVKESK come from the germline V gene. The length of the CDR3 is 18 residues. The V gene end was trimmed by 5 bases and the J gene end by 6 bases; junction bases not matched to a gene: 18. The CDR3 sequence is CASSSRTGTGVSVAEAFF. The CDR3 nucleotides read TGTGCCAGCAGCTCCCGCACCGGGACAGGGGTATCGGTGGCTGAAGCTTTCTTT.

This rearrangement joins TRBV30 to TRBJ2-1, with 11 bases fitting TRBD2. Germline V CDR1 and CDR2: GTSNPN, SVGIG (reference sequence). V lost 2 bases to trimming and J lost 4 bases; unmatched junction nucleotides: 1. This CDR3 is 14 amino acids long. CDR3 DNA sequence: TGTGCCTGGAGTTTAGCGGGAGGGTACAATGAGCAGTTCTTC. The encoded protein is CAWSLAGGYNEQFF.

CDR3 loop: CASSGTMNEQFF. The CDR3, as DNA: TGTGCCAGCAGCGGAACTATGAATGAGCAGTTCTTC. The chain recombines TRBV9 with TRBJ2-1; D is uncertain. The germline V gene has CDR1 SGDLS and CDR2 YYNGEE. Trimming took 3 bases from V and 7 from J, leaving 8 bases between them. The CDR3 contains 12 residues.

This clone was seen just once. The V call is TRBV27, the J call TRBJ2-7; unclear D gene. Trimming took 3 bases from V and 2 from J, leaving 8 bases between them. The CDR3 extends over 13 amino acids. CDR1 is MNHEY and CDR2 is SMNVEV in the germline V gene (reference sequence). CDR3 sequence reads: CASSFKSPYEQYF. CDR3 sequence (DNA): TGTGCCAGCAGTTTCAAGTCCCCCTACGAGCAGTACTTC.

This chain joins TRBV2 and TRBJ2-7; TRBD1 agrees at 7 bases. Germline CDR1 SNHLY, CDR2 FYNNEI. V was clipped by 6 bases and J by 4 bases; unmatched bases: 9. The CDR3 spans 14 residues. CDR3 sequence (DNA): TGTGCCAGCAGAGTGACAGGGATGGATTACGAGCAGTACTTC. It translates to CASRVTGMDYEQYF.

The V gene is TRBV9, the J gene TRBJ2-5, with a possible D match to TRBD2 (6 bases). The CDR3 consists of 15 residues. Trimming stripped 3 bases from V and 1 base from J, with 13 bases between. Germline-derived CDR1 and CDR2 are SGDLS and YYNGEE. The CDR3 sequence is CASSGGVWVQETQYF. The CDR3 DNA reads TGTGCCAGCAGCGGGGGGGTCTGGGTCCAAGAGACCCAGTACTTC.

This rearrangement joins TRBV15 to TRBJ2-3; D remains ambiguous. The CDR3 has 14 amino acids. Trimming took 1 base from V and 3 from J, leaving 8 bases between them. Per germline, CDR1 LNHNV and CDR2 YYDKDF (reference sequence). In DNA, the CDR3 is TGTGCCACCAGCAGAGCGGAGCAGACAGATACGCAGTATTTT. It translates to CATSRAEQTDTQYF.

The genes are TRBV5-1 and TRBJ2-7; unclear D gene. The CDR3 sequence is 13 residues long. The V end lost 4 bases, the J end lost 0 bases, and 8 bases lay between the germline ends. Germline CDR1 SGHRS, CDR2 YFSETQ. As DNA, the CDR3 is TGCGCCAGCAGCGCCGTGCCCTCCTACGAGCAGTACTTC. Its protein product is CASSAVPSYEQYF.

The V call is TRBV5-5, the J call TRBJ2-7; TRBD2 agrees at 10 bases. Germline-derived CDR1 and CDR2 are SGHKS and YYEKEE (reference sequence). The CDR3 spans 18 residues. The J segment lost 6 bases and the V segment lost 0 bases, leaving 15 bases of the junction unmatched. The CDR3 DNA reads TGTGCCAGCAGCTTGGAGCCAGCGGGAGGGCCAAGGGGGCTCGAGCAGTACTTC. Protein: CASSLEPAGGPRGLEQYF.

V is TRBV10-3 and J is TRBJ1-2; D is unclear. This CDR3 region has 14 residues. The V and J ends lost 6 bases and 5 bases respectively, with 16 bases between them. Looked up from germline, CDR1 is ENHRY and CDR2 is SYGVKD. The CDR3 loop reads CAISDGLTLYGYTF. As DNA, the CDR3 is TGTGCCATCAGCGACGGGCTCACGCTATATGGCTACACCTTC.

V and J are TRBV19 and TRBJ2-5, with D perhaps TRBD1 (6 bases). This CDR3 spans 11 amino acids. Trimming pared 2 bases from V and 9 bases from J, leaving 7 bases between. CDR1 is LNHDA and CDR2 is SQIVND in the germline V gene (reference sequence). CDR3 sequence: CASSIPGAQYF. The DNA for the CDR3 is TGTGCCAGTAGTATACCAGGGGCCCAGTACTTC.

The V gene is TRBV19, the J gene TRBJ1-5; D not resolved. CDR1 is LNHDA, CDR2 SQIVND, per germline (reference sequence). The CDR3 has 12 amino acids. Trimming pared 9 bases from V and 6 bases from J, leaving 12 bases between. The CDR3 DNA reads TGTGCCAGCGCACAGTTGGGTCAGCCCCAGCATTTT. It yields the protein CASAQLGQPQHF.

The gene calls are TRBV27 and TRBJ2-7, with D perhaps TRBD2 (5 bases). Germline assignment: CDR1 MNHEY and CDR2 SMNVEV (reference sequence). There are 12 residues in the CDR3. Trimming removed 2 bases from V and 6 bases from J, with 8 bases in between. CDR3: CASSLTGFEQYF. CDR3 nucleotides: TGTGCCAGCAGTTTAACGGGATTCGAGCAGTACTTC.

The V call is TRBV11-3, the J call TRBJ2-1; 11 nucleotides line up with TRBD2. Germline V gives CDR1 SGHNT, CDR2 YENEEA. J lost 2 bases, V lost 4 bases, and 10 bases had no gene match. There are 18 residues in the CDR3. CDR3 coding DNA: TGTGCCAGCAGCTCCAATTCCCCGACTAGCGGGACCTACAATGAGCAGTTCTTC. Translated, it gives CASSSNSPTSGTYNEQFF.

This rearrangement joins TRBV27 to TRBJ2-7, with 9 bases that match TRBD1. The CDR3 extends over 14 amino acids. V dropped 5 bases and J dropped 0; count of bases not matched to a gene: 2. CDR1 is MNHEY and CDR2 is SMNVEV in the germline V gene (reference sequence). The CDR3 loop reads CASSTGGISYEQYF. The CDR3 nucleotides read TGTGCCAGCAGTACAGGGGGCATCTCCTACGAGCAGTACTTC.

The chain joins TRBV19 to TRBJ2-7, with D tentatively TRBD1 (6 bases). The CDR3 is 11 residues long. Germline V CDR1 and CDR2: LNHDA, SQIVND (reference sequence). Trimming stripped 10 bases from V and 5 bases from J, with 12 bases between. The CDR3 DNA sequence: TGTGCCACCGGACAGCCCCACGAGCAGTACTTC. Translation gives CATGQPHEQYF.

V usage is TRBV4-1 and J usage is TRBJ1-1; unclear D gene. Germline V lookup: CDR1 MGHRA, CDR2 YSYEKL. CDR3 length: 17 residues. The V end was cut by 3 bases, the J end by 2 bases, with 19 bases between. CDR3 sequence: CASSQRSNSALNTEAFF. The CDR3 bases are TGCGCCAGCAGCCAGAGGTCCAACAGCGCCCTCAACACTGAAGCTTTCTTT.

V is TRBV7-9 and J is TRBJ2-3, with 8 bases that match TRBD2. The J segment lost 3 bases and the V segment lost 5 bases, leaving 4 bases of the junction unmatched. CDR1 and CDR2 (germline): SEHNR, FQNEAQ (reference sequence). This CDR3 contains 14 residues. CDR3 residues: CASSPGTSTDTQYF. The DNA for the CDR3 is TGTGCCAGCAGCCCCGGGACTAGTACAGATACGCAGTATTTT.

The CDR3 DNA follows: TGTGCCAGCAGCTTGGTACGGAGCACAGATACGCAGTATTTT. It codes for CASSLVRSTDTQYF. The chain links TRBV5-6 to TRBJ2-3; the D is unclear. CDR1 is SGHDT, CDR2 YYEEEE, per germline. The ends were cut back, 0 bases at V and 0 bases at J, with 5 bases in the middle. The length of the CDR3 is 14 residues.

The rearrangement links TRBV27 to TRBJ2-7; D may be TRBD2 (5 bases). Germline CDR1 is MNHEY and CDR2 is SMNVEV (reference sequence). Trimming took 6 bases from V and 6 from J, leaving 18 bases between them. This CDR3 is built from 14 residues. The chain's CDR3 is CASSPSPEGIEQYF. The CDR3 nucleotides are TGTGCCAGCAGCCCATCCCCCGAGGGTATCGAGCAGTACTTC.

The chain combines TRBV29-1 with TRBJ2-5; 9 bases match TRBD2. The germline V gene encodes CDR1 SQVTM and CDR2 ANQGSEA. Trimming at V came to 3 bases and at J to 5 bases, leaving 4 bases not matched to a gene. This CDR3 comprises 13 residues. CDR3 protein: CSVELAGMETQYF. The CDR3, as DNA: TGCAGCGTTGAGCTAGCGGGAATGGAGACCCAGTACTTC.

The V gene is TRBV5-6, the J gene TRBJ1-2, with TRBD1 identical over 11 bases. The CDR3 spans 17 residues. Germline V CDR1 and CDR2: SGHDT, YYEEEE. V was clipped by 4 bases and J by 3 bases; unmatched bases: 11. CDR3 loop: CASSPGQGDPVYYGYTF. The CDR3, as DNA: TGTGCCAGCAGCCCGGGACAGGGGGACCCCGTCTACTATGGCTACACCTTC.

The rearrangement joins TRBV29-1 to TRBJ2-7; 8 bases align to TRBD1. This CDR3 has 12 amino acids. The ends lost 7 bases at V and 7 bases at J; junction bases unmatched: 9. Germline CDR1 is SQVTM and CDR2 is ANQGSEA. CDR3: CSGRDRRDEQYF. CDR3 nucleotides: TGCAGCGGTAGGGACAGGCGGGATGAGCAGTACTTC.

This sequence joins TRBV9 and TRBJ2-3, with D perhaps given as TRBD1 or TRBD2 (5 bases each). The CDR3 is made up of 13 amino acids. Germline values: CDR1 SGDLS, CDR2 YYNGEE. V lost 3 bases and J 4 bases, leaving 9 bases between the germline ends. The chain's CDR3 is CASSAQGPDTQYF. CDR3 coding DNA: TGTGCCAGCAGCGCCCAGGGACCAGATACGCAGTATTTT.

The CDR3 bases are TGTGCCAGCAGCGCGGACAGACTACTCTACGAGCAGTACTTC. Amino acids: CASSADRLLYEQYF. J is TRBJ2-7 and V is TRBV14; D might be TRBD1 (6 bases). V lost 5 bases to trimming and J lost 3 bases, with 14 bases between them. CDR3 length: 14 residues. Germline-derived CDR1 and CDR2 are SGHDN and FVKESK.

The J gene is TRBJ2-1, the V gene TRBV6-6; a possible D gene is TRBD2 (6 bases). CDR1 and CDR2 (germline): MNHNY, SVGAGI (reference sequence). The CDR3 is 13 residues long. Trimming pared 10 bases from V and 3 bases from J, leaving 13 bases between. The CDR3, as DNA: TGTGCCACCTCTCCGGGACTCTACAATGAGCAGTTCTTC. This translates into CATSPGLYNEQFF.